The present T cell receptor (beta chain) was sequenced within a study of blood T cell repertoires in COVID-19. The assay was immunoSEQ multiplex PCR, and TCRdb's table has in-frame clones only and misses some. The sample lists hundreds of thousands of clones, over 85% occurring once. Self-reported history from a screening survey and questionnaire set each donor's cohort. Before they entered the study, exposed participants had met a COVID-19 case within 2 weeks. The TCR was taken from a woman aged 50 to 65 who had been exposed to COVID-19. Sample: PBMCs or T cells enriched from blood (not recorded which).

CDR3 region: CASRHRGTGYGYTF. The CDR3, as DNA: TGTGCAAGTCGGCACAGGGGAACCGGCTATGGCTACACCTTC. V and J are TRBV12-2 and TRBJ1-2; no check of the table's D call, TRBD1, against the DNA was made. TRBV12-2 is a pseudogene segment. The CDR3 is 14 amino acids.